Below, 27 T cell receptor beta chains from the same sample are listed, as sequenced in a study of OX40 agonist ivuxolimab in advanced cancers. Using immunoSEQ multiplex PCR, the repertoire was profiled, and TCRdb retains in-frame clones only, with some absent. The table lists 70,000 or so clones, 85% to 90% of them singletons. Source: CD4+ or CD8+ T cells sorted from blood, taken in a trial of the OX40 agonist ivuxolimab. Source of these receptors: an adult with an advanced solid tumor such as melanoma, head and neck, liver or kidney cancer.

This clone was observed once. In DNA, the CDR3 is TGTGCTAGTGGTACAGGGGACACCGGGGAGCTGTTTTTT. This gives the protein CASGTGDTGELFF. The V and J genes are TRBV12-5 and TRBJ2-2; 7 nucleotides agree with TRBD1. With V trimmed by 5 bases and J by 3 bases, 0 bases remained unmatched. CDR1 LGHNT and CDR2 FRNRAP come from the germline V gene. The CDR3 is made up of 13 amino acids.

V usage is TRBV18 and J usage is TRBJ2-7; D possibly corresponds to TRBD2 (5 bases). The CDR3 has 13 amino acids. Germline CDR1 and CDR2: KGHSH and LQKENI. Trimming removed 6 bases from V and 3 bases from J, with 12 bases in between. The DNA of the CDR3 is TGTGCCAGCTCCCGAGCGGTAGACTACGAGCAGTACTTC. This encodes CASSRAVDYEQYF.

The chain couples TRBV7-6 to TRBJ2-2, with TRBD2 matching over 9 bases. The junction had 7 bases not matched to a gene; V was cut back by 1 base and J by 4 bases. CDR3 size: 17 residues. Looked up from germline, CDR1 is SGHVS and CDR2 is FNYEAQ. CDR3 amino acids: CASSLVGGGESTGELFF. CDR3 DNA: TGTGCCAGCAGCTTAGTTGGCGGGGGGGAAAGCACCGGGGAGCTGTTTTTT.

This chain uses TRBV5-1 with TRBJ2-1; 10 positions match TRBD1. V lost 4 bases and J lost 1; bases outside the gene matches: 23. This CDR3 is built from 22 residues. The germline CDR1 and CDR2 sequences are SGHRS and YFSETQ. The CDR3 DNA is TGCGCCAGCAGCCCCCCCTTCTTTGGTGAGACAGGGGGCAGGGAGTCCTACAATGAGCAGTTCTTC. Protein: CASSPPFFGETGGRESYNEQFF.

The chain combines TRBV11-2 with TRBJ2-5, with 9 bases that match TRBD2. The CDR3 has 16 amino acids. Trimming at V came to 5 bases and at J to 5 bases, leaving 12 bases not matched to a gene. The germline V gene encodes CDR1 SGHAT and CDR2 FQNNGV. CDR3 in amino acids: CASSRGERGVRETQYF. The CDR3 nucleotides read TGTGCCAGCAGCCGTGGGGAGCGGGGGGTGCGCGAGACCCAGTACTTC.

CDR3: CVRSSDVSYTF. The CDR3, as DNA: TGTGTCAGAAGCTCCGACGTTAGCTACACCTTC. V gene TRBV7-5 combines with J gene TRBJ1-2. TRBV7-5 is classified as a pseudogene. CDR3 length: 11 amino acids.

CDR3 sequence: CASRETGTAGNTIYF. In DNA, the CDR3 is TGCGCCAGCAGGGAGACCGGGACTGCTGGAAACACCATATATTTT. The V and J genes are TRBV10-2 and TRBJ1-3, with D possibly being TRBD1 (5 bases). Germline V gives CDR1 WSHSY, CDR2 SAAADI. This CDR3 has 15 amino acids. The ends were cut back, 6 bases at V and 2 bases at J, with 14 bases in the middle.

V usage is TRBV29-1 and J usage is TRBJ2-3; D is possibly TRBD1 or TRBD2 (6 bases each). Germline V CDR1 and CDR2: SQVTM, ANQGSEA. Trimming removed 5 bases at V and 6 bases at J, with 12 bases between. This CDR3 is 12 amino acids long. The chain's CDR3 is CSVLTGADTQYF. CDR3 bases: TGCAGCGTTCTTACGGGGGCGGATACGCAGTATTTT.

The rearrangement links TRBV19 to TRBJ1-5; 9 nucleotides align to TRBD1. Germline V gene sequence: CDR1 LNHDA, CDR2 SQIVND (reference sequence). J gave up 0 bases and V 4 bases, and 4 bases lay outside the gene matches. The CDR3 sequence is 16 residues long. CDR3 DNA sequence: TGTGCCAGTAGTAAGGACAGGGGTAATAGCAATCAGCCCCAGCATTTT. Its protein product is CASSKDRGNSNQPQHF.

On this clone itself: Germline is not matched at one junction end, which may reflect a read error. This chain joins TRBV15 and TRBJ2-7, with D possibly being TRBD2 (6 bases). Germline CDR1 reads LNHNV; CDR2 reads YYDKDF (reference sequence). CDR3 length equals 15 residues. The CDR3, as DNA: TGTGCCACCAGCAGAGATCCTAGCGTAGGAACGGAGCGGTACTTC. Amino acid sequence: CATSRDPSVGTERYF.

This chain connects TRBV19 to TRBJ2-2, with 8 bases matching TRBD1. The germline V gene has CDR1 LNHDA and CDR2 SQIVND (reference sequence). J was trimmed by 4 bases and V by 10 bases; bases with no gene match: 14. The CDR3 sequence is 16 residues long. CDR3 region: CATKDRGPSGTGELFF. Here the CDR3 DNA reads TGTGCCACTAAAGACAGGGGCCCGTCGGGCACCGGGGAGCTGTTTTTT.

The chain uses TRBV6-6 and TRBJ2-4, with 9 bases matching TRBD1. Unmatched junction bases numbered 5, after V lost 7 bases and J lost 4 bases. The CDR3 has 14 amino acids. Germline loops: CDR1 MNHNY, CDR2 SVGAGI (reference sequence). This CDR3 is CASTLTGGKNIQYF. The CDR3 DNA reads TGTGCCAGCACCCTGACAGGGGGGAAAAACATTCAGTACTTC.

V and J are TRBV28 and TRBJ1-3; no clear D. Germline V gene data show CDR1 as MDHEN and CDR2 as SYDVKM. V was cut by 6 bases and J by 0 bases, with 12 bases left in between. The CDR3 length is 15 residues. CDR3 region: CASRGGGNSGNTIYF. CDR3 in DNA: TGTGCCAGCAGGGGAGGAGGTAACTCTGGAAACACCATATATTTT.

V usage is TRBV5-6 and J usage is TRBJ2-1, with TRBD1 matching over 9 bases. The CDR3 is 14 amino acids. Germline assignment: CDR1 SGHDT and CDR2 YYEEEE. V was pared by 4 bases and J by 8 bases, with 7 bases of the junction left unmatched. The CDR3 sequence is CASSPGQGRYEQFF. CDR3 DNA: TGTGCCAGCAGCCCGGGACAGGGTCGCTATGAGCAGTTCTTC. Based on the CDR3 plus reference TRBV5-6 and TRBJ2-1, the full variable domain is DAGVTQSPTHLIKTRGQQVTLRCSPKSGHDTVSWYQQALGQGPQFIFQYYEEEERQRGNFPDRFSGHQFPNYSSELNVNALLLGDSALYLCASSPGQGRYEQFFGPGTRLTVL.

The chain uses TRBV5-4 and TRBJ1-2, with TRBD1 as a possible D gene (5 bases). CDR3 length: 13 amino acids. V lost 3 bases, J lost 5 bases, and 11 bases lay in between. Germline V gene sequence: CDR1 SGHNT, CDR2 YYREEE (reference sequence). The CDR3 reads CASSSGAQYGYTF. The CDR3 DNA reads as TGTGCCAGCAGCTCCGGGGCGCAGTATGGCTACACCTTC.

The V call is TRBV5-4, the J call TRBJ1-2, with a weak D call TRBD1 (5 bases). The CDR3 has 15 residues. V lost 0 bases and J lost 4, with 13 bases in between. Germline CDR1 SGHNT, CDR2 YYREEE (reference sequence). The CDR3 reads CASSLDPDSPYGYTF. DNA of the CDR3: TGTGCCAGCAGCTTGGATCCCGACAGTCCCTATGGCTACACCTTC.

This CDR3 reads CASSLFERSSGANVLTF. The CDR3 bases are TGTGCCAGCAGTTTATTTGAGCGGAGCTCTGGGGCCAACGTCCTGACTTTC. The chain recombines TRBV27 with TRBJ2-6, with D possibly TRBD2 on 5 matching bases. The CDR3 length is 17 residues. V was pared by 1 base and J by 0 bases, with 10 bases between. The germline gives CDR1 MNHEY, CDR2 SMNVEV (reference sequence).

The gene calls are TRBV7-9 and TRBJ2-2; D is ambiguous. Germline values: CDR1 SEHNR, CDR2 FQNEAQ (reference sequence). V gave up 5 bases and J gave up 7 bases, with 11 bases separating them. CDR3 length equals 13 residues. CDR3 protein: CASSRVGGGELFF. CDR3 bases: TGTGCCAGCAGCAGGGTTGGTGGCGGGGAGCTGTTTTTT.

The rearrangement uses TRBV9 and TRBJ2-4; D unresolved. The V gene lost 0 bases and the J gene lost 3 bases, with 10 bases spanning the gap. CDR3 size: 15 residues. Germline lookup yields CDR1 SGDLS and CDR2 YYNGEE. The chain's CDR3 is CASSVEAAVKNIQYF. Here the CDR3 DNA reads TGTGCCAGCAGCGTAGAGGCAGCAGTCAAAAACATTCAGTACTTC.

This clone was observed once. The V gene is TRBV25-1, the J gene TRBJ1-2, with D hard to call. CDR1 is MGHDK, CDR2 SYGVNS, per germline. The V end was cut by 4 bases, the J end by 3 bases, with 12 bases between. This CDR3 is 14 amino acids long. The CDR3 region has the DNA TGTGCCAGCAGTGGGGGTGTAGGGTACTATGGCTACACCTTC. Protein sequence: CASSGGVGYYGYTF.

The chain carries TRBV6-6 and TRBJ1-1, with D hard to call. Between the trimmed V and J ends, which lost 5 bases and 4 bases, there was a span of 8 bases. The germline gives CDR1 MNHNY, CDR2 SVGAGI (reference sequence). The CDR3 runs 12 residues. CDR3 coding DNA: TGTGCCAGCAGTAAACGAGGCACTGAAGCTTTCTTT. Its protein product is CASSKRGTEAFF.

In nucleotides, the CDR3 is TGCGCCAGCAGCACCCAGACAGCGAACACTGAAGCTTTCTTT. This sequence encodes CASSTQTANTEAFF. The genes are TRBV5-1 and TRBJ1-1; maybe TRBD1 (5 bases). V was shortened by 4 bases and J by 1 base, with 11 bases between the two germline ends. There are 14 residues in the CDR3. Germline assignment: CDR1 SGHRS and CDR2 YFSETQ.

V usage is TRBV2 and J usage is TRBJ2-1, with D uncertain. Germline V CDR1 and CDR2: SNHLY, FYNNEI. The CDR3 has 13 amino acids. Trimming stripped 7 bases from V and 6 bases from J, with 13 bases between. CDR3 loop: CASIGTRFNEQFF. In nucleotides, the CDR3 is TGTGCCAGCATAGGAACACGGTTCAATGAGCAGTTCTTC.

The chain is built from TRBV13 and TRBJ1-5; 10 nucleotides match TRBD1. CDR1 is PRHDT, CDR2 FYEKMQ, per germline (reference sequence). The CDR3 is 19 amino acids. J gave up 2 bases and V 3 bases, and 13 bases lay outside the gene matches. CDR3 region: CASSFTPGQGYGGNQPQHF. The CDR3 bases are TGTGCCAGCAGCTTCACCCCGGGACAGGGGTATGGGGGCAATCAGCCCCAGCATTTT.

This chain connects TRBV10-3 to TRBJ2-2, with 10 bases that match TRBD1. Germline V gene lookup returns CDR1 ENHRY and CDR2 SYGVKD. The V and J ends lost 6 bases and 4 bases, in that order; junction bases with no gene match: 8. The CDR3 length is 16 residues. CDR3 residues: CAIRDDRGRGTGELFF. CDR3 sequence (DNA): TGTGCCATCAGGGATGACAGGGGGCGAGGCACCGGGGAGCTGTTTTTT.

This sequence joins TRBV6-1 and TRBJ1-1; the D gene is possibly TRBD1 (6 bases). Germline loops: CDR1 MNHNS, CDR2 SASEGT. The V end was cut by 4 bases, the J end by 1 base, with 7 bases between. The CDR3 covers 13 residues. CDR3 sequence reads: CASSVRGNTEAFF. Here the CDR3 DNA reads TGTGCCAGCAGTGTCAGGGGGAACACTGAAGCTTTCTTT.

J is TRBJ1-2 and V is TRBV27; 7 bases align to TRBD1. The V segment lost 4 bases and the J segment 5 bases; nucleotides outside the gene matches: 7. Germline CDR1 reads MNHEY; CDR2 reads SMNVEV (reference sequence). The CDR3 has 14 amino acids. The chain's CDR3 is CASSSPDRTYGYTF. The CDR3 DNA is TGTGCCAGCAGTTCGCCGGACAGGACGTATGGCTACACCTTC.